This T cell receptor beta chain was recovered during a study of response to subunit inactivated influenza vaccine. The CDR3 spans 12 residues. Germline CDR1 is DFQATT and CDR2 is SNEGSKA (reference sequence). TCRdb independently ran MiXCR on the RT-PCR reads; one entry per CDR3 protein. Counted here are hundreds of thousands of distinct CDR3 sequences, roughly 9.8% occurring once; the ten biggest clones make up about 12%. The V call is TRBV20-1, the J call TRBJ1-2; a possible D gene is TRBD1 (6 bases). The specimen comprised PBMCs from blood, sampled roughly 48 days after vaccination. This TCR was sampled from a man aged 45-65 years who received an inactivated influenza vaccine. The CDR3 nucleotides read TGCATACCGACTTCAGGGGATAGGGGCTACACCTTC. Translating gives CIPTSGDRGYTF.